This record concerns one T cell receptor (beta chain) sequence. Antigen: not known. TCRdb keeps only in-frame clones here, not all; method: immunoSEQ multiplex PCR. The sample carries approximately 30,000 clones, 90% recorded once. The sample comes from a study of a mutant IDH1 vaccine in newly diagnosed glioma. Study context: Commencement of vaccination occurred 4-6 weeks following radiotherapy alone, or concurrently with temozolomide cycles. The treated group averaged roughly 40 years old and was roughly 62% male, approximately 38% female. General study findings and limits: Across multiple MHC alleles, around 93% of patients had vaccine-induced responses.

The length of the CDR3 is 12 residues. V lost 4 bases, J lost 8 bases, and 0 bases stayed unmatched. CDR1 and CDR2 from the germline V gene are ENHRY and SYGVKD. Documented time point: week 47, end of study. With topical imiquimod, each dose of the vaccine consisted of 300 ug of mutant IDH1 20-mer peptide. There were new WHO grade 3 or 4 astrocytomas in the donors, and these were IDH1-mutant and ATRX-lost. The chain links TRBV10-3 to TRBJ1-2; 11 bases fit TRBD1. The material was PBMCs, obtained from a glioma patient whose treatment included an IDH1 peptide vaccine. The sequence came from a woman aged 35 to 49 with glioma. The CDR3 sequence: CAISGTGGGYTF. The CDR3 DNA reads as TGTGCCATCAGTGGGACAGGGGGCGGCTACACCTTC.